One and the same sample provided the 19 T cell receptor beta chains below, sequenced in a study of CD8+ T cells in alopecia areata. The treatment here: oral pan-JAK inhibitor, 5-10 mg twice daily. TCR sequencing used cDNA made by reverse transcription of extracted RNA. Assay: immunoSEQ multiplex PCR; the TCRdb copy retains only in-frame clones and omits some. The data contain some 150,000 clones, 85% to 90% of them singletons. The starting material was CD8+ T cells sorted from blood, obtained at week 4, from a patient treated with tofacitinib. These receptors came from a human donor with alopecia areata.

This chain links TRBV27 with TRBJ2-7; no reliable D call. This CDR3 contains 14 residues. Germline assignment: CDR1 MNHEY and CDR2 SMNVEV (reference sequence). V was trimmed by 4 bases and J by 6 bases, leaving 16 bases between them. The CDR3 region is CASSSRPGWSEQYF. The CDR3 nucleotides are TGTGCCAGCAGTTCTCGACCGGGCTGGAGCGAGCAGTACTTC.

This clone was observed once. The J gene is TRBJ2-7, the V gene TRBV10-3, with 10 nucleotides matching TRBD1. CDR1 and CDR2 (germline): ENHRY, SYGVKD. The J segment lost 2 bases and the V segment lost 0 bases, leaving 7 bases of the junction unmatched. This CDR3 spans 17 amino acids. This CDR3 is CAISESGQGMGTYEQYF. The CDR3 region has the DNA TGTGCCATCAGTGAGTCGGGACAGGGGATGGGAACCTACGAGCAGTACTTC.

V and J are TRBV6-5 and TRBJ2-4; 9 bases map to TRBD1. The ends lost 6 bases at V and 8 bases at J; junction bases unmatched: 2. This CDR3 contains 12 residues. Per germline, CDR1 MNHEY and CDR2 SVGAGI. The CDR3: CASRGTGHIQYF. CDR3 DNA: TGTGCCAGCAGGGGGACAGGGCACATTCAGTACTTC.

This rearrangement joins TRBV29-1 to TRBJ2-2, with unresolved D. CDR3 length equals 15 residues. Between the trimmed V and J ends, which lost 2 bases and 8 bases, there was a span of 18 bases. Germline CDR1 and CDR2: SQVTM and ANQGSEA. In DNA form, the CDR3 reads TGCAGCGTTGAATGGGCCAGATCCACCAGAGGGGAGCTGTTTTTT. As protein: CSVEWARSTRGELFF.

CDR3 sequence: CASSYGQGAGEQYF. Here the CDR3 DNA reads TGTGCCAGCAGTTACGGGCAGGGGGCGGGCGAGCAGTACTTC. The chain is built from TRBV6-5 and TRBJ2-7; 8 bases are shared with TRBD1. Germline CDR1 and CDR2: MNHEY and SVGAGI. Trimming cost V 2 bases and J 6 bases; bases outside gene matches: 6. The CDR3 is 14 amino acids.

The gene calls are TRBV5-4 and TRBJ2-7; D gene unclear. The CDR3 loop spans 15 amino acids. The ends were cut back, 4 bases at V and 0 bases at J, with 14 bases in the middle. CDR1 and CDR2 from the germline V gene are SGHNT and YYREEE (reference sequence). The CDR3 region is CASSRAPDLSYEQYF. The CDR3 region has the DNA TGTGCCAGCAGCCGGGCACCGGACCTCTCCTACGAGCAGTACTTC.

This clone was found once. The V and J genes are TRBV4-1 and TRBJ2-6; D is undetermined. Germline V gene lookup returns CDR1 MGHRA and CDR2 YSYEKL. V was pared by 7 bases and J by 0 bases, with 13 bases between. CDR3 size: 16 residues. CDR3 residues: CASTPGLSSGANVLTF. CDR3 nucleotide sequence: TGCGCCAGCACCCCTGGGCTGTCCTCTGGGGCCAACGTCCTGACTTTC.

This clone was detected only once. This rearrangement joins TRBV4-1 to TRBJ2-2; D uncertain. Trimming shortened V by 0 bases and J by 5 bases, and 13 bases separated the two germline ends. The CDR3 spans 16 residues. Per the germline V gene, CDR1 is MGHRA and CDR2 is YSYEKL. As DNA, the CDR3 is TGCGCCAGCAGCCAAGAGGCGGCTATGGTTACCGGGGAGCTGTTTTTT. Translating gives CASSQEAAMVTGELFF.

The gene calls are TRBV30 and TRBJ2-2; D uncertain. The CDR3 is 15 amino acids. Germline CDR1 and CDR2: GTSNPN and SVGIG (reference sequence). V dropped 0 bases and J dropped 0 bases, with 8 bases sitting between them. CDR3 residues: CAWSVGETNTGELFF. In nucleotides, the CDR3 is TGTGCCTGGAGTGTAGGAGAGACGAACACCGGGGAGCTGTTTTTT.

The rearrangement joins TRBV2 to TRBJ2-3, with 10 bases matching TRBD1. This CDR3 comprises 16 residues. Per germline, CDR1 SNHLY and CDR2 FYNNEI. V lost 10 bases, J lost 4 bases, and 14 bases stayed unmatched. CDR3 loop: CAIYRDRGSLSDTQYF. The CDR3 nucleotides are TGTGCCATATACCGGGACAGGGGCTCTTTGTCAGATACGCAGTATTTT.

The chain carries TRBV30 and TRBJ2-7, with TRBD2 matching over 9 bases. Trimming at V came to 4 bases and at J to 4 bases, leaving 17 bases not matched to a gene. CDR3 length: 17 amino acids. CDR1 and CDR2 (germline): GTSNPN, SVGIG (reference sequence). CDR3 nucleotide sequence: TGTGCCTGGACAGTGAAGGGGGTGCTAGCGGGATCGTACGAGCAGTACTTC. The encoded protein is CAWTVKGVLAGSYEQYF.

This chain links TRBV7-9 with TRBJ2-3; D is unresolved. Germline lookup yields CDR1 SEHNR and CDR2 FQNEAQ (reference sequence). Trimming cost V 0 bases and J 6 bases, with 13 bases left between them. This CDR3 has 15 amino acids. The CDR3 loop is CASSLALGSSDTQYF. Written as DNA, the CDR3 is TGTGCCAGCAGCTTAGCCTTGGGTAGTTCGGATACGCAGTATTTT.

The chain is built from TRBV2 and TRBJ1-1, with D maybe TRBD1 (5 bases). V dropped 7 bases and J dropped 1 base, with 16 bases sitting between them. Germline values: CDR1 SNHLY, CDR2 FYNNEI. The CDR3 consists of 15 residues. The CDR3 DNA reads as TGTGCCAGCATCAGGGTCGATGTAGGGAACACTGAAGCTTTCTTT. Its protein product is CASIRVDVGNTEAFF.

The gene calls are TRBV7-9 and TRBJ2-2, with TRBD1 identical over 8 bases. CDR1 is SEHNR and CDR2 is FQNEAQ in the germline V gene (reference sequence). CDR3 length: 14 amino acids. The V gene end was trimmed by 7 bases and the J gene end by 5 bases; junction bases not matched to a gene: 6. CDR3: CASNGQGRTGELFF. In nucleotides, the CDR3 is TGTGCCAGCAATGGACAGGGAAGAACCGGGGAGCTGTTTTTT. The full variable domain, completed using reference TRBV7-9 and TRBJ2-2, is DTGVSQNPRHKITKRGQNVTFRCDPISEHNRLYWYRQTLGQGPEFLTYFQNEAQLEKSRLLSDRFSAERPKGSFSTLEIQRTEQGDSAMYLCASNGQGRTGELFFGEGSRLTVL.

This clone was observed a handful of times. This rearrangement joins TRBV10-2 to TRBJ2-6; no firm D call. V gave up 6 bases and J gave up 1 base, with 16 bases separating them. This CDR3 comprises 17 residues. The V gene's germline CDR1 is WSHSY and CDR2 SAAADI. Here the CDR3 DNA reads TGCGCCAGCAGGCCCGGTAGGCGAAGATCTGGGGCCAACGTCCTGACTTTC. Its translation is CASRPGRRRSGANVLTF.

This sequence joins TRBV11-2 and TRBJ2-1; TRBD2 agrees at 13 bases. Germline V gene lookup returns CDR1 SGHAT and CDR2 FQNNGV. The CDR3 is made up of 18 amino acids. Trimming cost V 3 bases and J 7 bases; bases outside gene matches: 12. The CDR3 bases are TGTGCCAGCAGCTTTTCACTAGCGGGGGGGCCTATCCTTAATGAGCAGTTCTTC. This sequence encodes CASSFSLAGGPILNEQFF. The full variable domain, completed using reference TRBV11-2 and TRBJ2-1, is EAGVAQSPRYKIIEKRQSVAFWCNPISGHATLYWYQQILGQGPKLLIQFQNNGVVDDSQLPKDRFSAERLKGVDSTLKIQPAKLEDSAVYLCASSFSLAGGPILNEQFFGPGTRLTVL.

The V gene is TRBV9, the J gene TRBJ2-3; D gene uncertain. CDR1 and CDR2 from the germline V gene are SGDLS and YYNGEE. This CDR3 spans 14 amino acids. The V end lost 3 bases, the J end lost 0 bases, and 8 bases lay between the germline ends. CDR3 region: CASSEGSSTDTQYF. In DNA, the CDR3 is TGTGCCAGCAGCGAGGGAAGTAGCACAGATACGCAGTATTTT.

This clone was observed a few times. The chain is built from TRBV29-1 and TRBJ2-7; TRBD2 might be the D (5 bases). The CDR3 sequence is 15 residues long. Per the germline V gene, CDR1 is SQVTM and CDR2 is ANQGSEA. V shed 3 bases and J shed 3 bases, with 18 bases lying between them. The CDR3 here is CSVDAGSDPLYEQYF. CDR3 DNA: TGCAGCGTTGACGCGGGCAGTGACCCTCTCTACGAGCAGTACTTC.

V and J are TRBV30 and TRBJ1-2, with a tentative D call TRBD1 (6 bases). Germline values: CDR1 GTSNPN, CDR2 SVGIG (reference sequence). Trimming took 0 bases from V and 8 from J, leaving 22 bases between them. CDR3 size: 16 residues. The DNA of the CDR3 is TGTGCCTGGAGTGTGGGGCAGGGGAGGATTCTAGGAGGCTACACCTTC. This gives the protein CAWSVGQGRILGGYTF.